This T cell receptor beta chain was identified during a study of identical twins. V lost 6 bases to trimming and J lost 2 bases; unmatched junction nucleotides: 8. Germline V lookup: CDR1 DFQATT, CDR2 SNEGSKA (reference sequence). There are 15 residues in the CDR3. Template switching introduced a universal primer site, and the cDNA bore unique molecular identifiers. In TCRdb, the 5' RACE reads were re-called with MiXCR into one record per CDR3 protein. The profile shows 500,000 to 650,000 distinct CDR3 sequences, about 7% of them singletons. Study results and limitations: Cord blood beta clonotypes that were abundant carried fewer insertions, and memory repertoires showed no such trend. Findings depended on cross-sectional statistics rather than tracking the same donors. Beta out-of-frame sequences showed weaker excess twin sharing.

Only a few counts were recorded for this clonotype. Antigen unknown. In addition, the sample was reused for a study of yellow fever vaccine responses in identical twins.

The sample comprised PBMCs. The receptor was derived from a woman aged 18-35 years in good health. The rearrangement uses TRBV20-1 and TRBJ2-1; TRBD1 matches 9 bases. The CDR3 DNA reads TGCAGTGCCGATTGGACAGGGGTTGCCTACAATGAGCAGTTCTTC. The encoded protein is CSADWTGVAYNEQFF.